One and the same sample provided the 22 T cell receptor beta chains below, sequenced in a study of blood T cell repertoires in COVID-19. Clones were read by immunoSEQ multiplex PCR, and TCRdb kept only the in-frame ones, dropping some. This sample yields tens of thousands of clones, of which roughly 87% are seen a single time; 5.4% belongs to the top ten. Input material: peripheral blood. The receptors were gathered from a man between 60 and 70 years old with acute or convalescent COVID-19.

V gene TRBV7-9 combines with J gene TRBJ1-2, with TRBD1 matching over 8 bases. The V and J ends lost 4 bases and 4 bases, in that order; junction bases with no gene match: 11. In germline, CDR1 is SEHNR, CDR2 FQNEAQ (reference sequence). This CDR3 spans 16 amino acids. The CDR3 coding sequence is TGTGCCAGCAGCTCCGATGGACAGGGTTCTGTCTATGGCTACACCTTC. It codes for CASSSDGQGSVYGYTF.

This clone was observed a handful of times. The chain employs TRBV7-6 and TRBJ2-3; TRBD1 matches at 12 bases. The germline V gene has CDR1 SGHVS and CDR2 FNYEAQ. The V and J ends lost 1 base and 3 bases, in that order; junction bases with no gene match: 5. This CDR3 has 17 residues. The CDR3 DNA reads TGTGCCAGCAGCTTAGATGGGACAGGGGGCCGAACAGATACGCAGTATTTT. Translation: CASSLDGTGGRTDTQYF. Complete variable domain (other parts from reference TRBV7-6 and TRBJ2-3): GAGVSQSPRYKVTKRGQDVALRCDPISGHVSLYWYRQALGQGPEFLTYFNYEAQQDKSGLPNDRFSAERPEGSISTLTIQRTEQRDSAMYRCASSLDGTGGRTDTQYFGPGTRLTVL.

The rearrangement links TRBV29-1 to TRBJ2-1; 8 positions match TRBD1. Per germline, CDR1 SQVTM and CDR2 ANQGSEA. Unmatched junction bases numbered 11, after V lost 6 bases and J lost 4 bases. The CDR3 totals 15 residues. The CDR3 reads CSVGQDRVFYNEQFF. CDR3 in DNA: TGCAGCGTGGGTCAGGACAGGGTATTTTACAATGAGCAGTTCTTC.

The chain couples TRBV5-5 to TRBJ2-5, with D maybe TRBD2 (5 bases). The CDR3 spans 16 residues. CDR1 SGHKS and CDR2 YYEKEE come from the germline V gene (reference sequence). Trimming took 0 bases from V and 2 from J, leaving 14 bases between them. The CDR3, as DNA: TGTGCCAGCAGCTTGGAGGTAGCGAGAGGGCAAGAGACCCAGTACTTC. Translating it yields CASSLEVARGQETQYF.

The chain couples TRBV4-3 to TRBJ2-1; TRBD2 aligns across 12 bases. The germline gives CDR1 LGHNA, CDR2 YSLEER. The length of the CDR3 is 17 residues. V dropped 4 bases and J dropped 8; count of bases not matched to a gene: 12. Written as DNA, the CDR3 is TGCGCCAGCAGCCGCCGACTAGCGGGGGTGAGTAGGGATGAGCAGTTCTTC. This translates into CASSRRLAGVSRDEQFF.

J is TRBJ2-1 and V is TRBV19, with TRBD1 identical over 8 bases. Germline trimming cut 9 bases from V and 4 bases from J; bases unmatched to any gene: 5. This CDR3 region has 13 residues. CDR1 is LNHDA and CDR2 is SQIVND in the germline V gene (reference sequence). The CDR3 DNA follows: TGTGCCAGCGCTGGGACAGGATACAATGAGCAGTTCTTC. Amino acid sequence: CASAGTGYNEQFF.

V and J are TRBV5-4 and TRBJ2-5; the D gene is possibly TRBD1 (6 bases). Germline V gene sequence: CDR1 SGHNT, CDR2 YYREEE (reference sequence). Trimming stripped 4 bases from V and 3 bases from J, with 10 bases between. The length of the CDR3 is 13 residues. CDR3: CASSHRDKETQYF. As DNA, the CDR3 is TGTGCCAGCAGCCACCGGGACAAAGAGACCCAGTACTTC.

The chain uses TRBV4-1 and TRBJ2-2, with D tentatively TRBD2 (6 bases). Germline assignment: CDR1 MGHRA and CDR2 YSYEKL. The CDR3 loop spans 14 amino acids. V shed 7 bases and J shed 6 bases, with 15 bases lying between them. The CDR3 here is CASNRDSKPGELFF. The DNA of the CDR3 is TGCGCCAGCAACCGGGACTCGAAGCCCGGGGAGCTGTTTTTT.

J is TRBJ2-5 and V is TRBV9; 9 nucleotides match TRBD1. The CDR3 has 16 residues. The V gene's germline CDR1 is SGDLS and CDR2 YYNGEE. V dropped 0 bases and J dropped 9; count of bases not matched to a gene: 12. The CDR3 spells CASSVENRGPTAAQYF. CDR3 nucleotide sequence: TGTGCCAGCAGCGTAGAAAACAGGGGGCCCACGGCTGCCCAGTACTTC.

The V gene is TRBV4-1, the J gene TRBJ2-7; D not certain. Germline-derived CDR1 and CDR2 are MGHRA and YSYEKL. Trimming pared 1 base from V and 4 bases from J, leaving 8 bases between. CDR3 length: 13 amino acids. CDR3 sequence reads: CASSQAERYEQYF. CDR3 in DNA: TGCGCCAGCAGCCAAGCGGAGAGGTACGAGCAGTACTTC.

The genes are TRBV10-1 and TRBJ2-3, with D tentatively TRBD1 (5 bases). The CDR3 has 11 residues. V shed 5 bases and J shed 10 bases, with 10 bases lying between them. Germline assignment: CDR1 WNHNN and CDR2 SYGVQD (reference sequence). In DNA, the CDR3 is TGCGCCAGCAGTCAGGGTTATGCGCAGTATTTT. As protein: CASSQGYAQYF.

This sequence joins TRBV4-3 and TRBJ1-2, with a possible D match to TRBD1 (5 bases). Trimming removed 2 bases from V and 5 bases from J, with 21 bases in between. Looked up from germline, CDR1 is LGHNA and CDR2 is YSLEER. The CDR3 covers 17 residues. The CDR3 coding sequence is TGCGCCAGCAGCCAAAATAGTCGGGTAGGGCAGGGTTATGGCTACACCTTC. This gives the protein CASSQNSRVGQGYGYTF.

The gene calls are TRBV21-1 and TRBJ2-4; the D segment call TRBD2 is taken from the table without a DNA check. TRBV21-1 counts as a pseudogene. The CDR3 is made up of 14 amino acids. The CDR3 region is CASSRRVAKNIQYF. CDR3 in DNA: TGTGCCAGCAGCAGGAGAGTAGCCAAAAACATTCAGTACTTC.

This clone has more than one count but fewer than ten. This chain uses TRBV10-3 with TRBJ1-2; 10 nucleotides align to TRBD1. Trimming cost V 6 bases and J 0 bases; bases outside gene matches: 10. This CDR3 comprises 17 residues. Germline V CDR1 and CDR2: ENHRY, SYGVKD. The CDR3 region has the DNA TGTGCCATCAGAGACAGGGGGCTAATAGACGCTAACTATGGCTACACCTTC. It codes for CAIRDRGLIDANYGYTF.

This rearrangement joins TRBV11-2 to TRBJ1-3; D is perhaps TRBD1 (5 bases). This CDR3 is 14 amino acids long. The germline V gene encodes CDR1 SGHAT and CDR2 FQNNGV. V lost 4 bases to trimming and J lost 0 bases, with 7 bases between them. The CDR3 nucleotides read TGTGCCAGCAGCTCAGACAGCTCTGGAAACACCATATATTTT. Translated: CASSSDSSGNTIYF. The complete variable domain, with remaining parts taken from reference TRBV11-2 and TRBJ1-3, reads EAGVAQSPRYKIIEKRQSVAFWCNPISGHATLYWYQQILGQGPKLLIQFQNNGVVDDSQLPKDRFSAERLKGVDSTLKIQPAKLEDSAVYLCASSSDSSGNTIYFGEGSWLTVV.

The V gene is TRBV3-1 (or the pseudogene TRBV3-2), the J gene TRBJ2-1; 7 bases fit TRBD1. CDR1 LGHDT and CDR2 YNNKEL come from the germline V gene (reference sequence). The CDR3 loop spans 17 amino acids. V lost 4 bases to trimming and J lost 4 bases; unmatched junction nucleotides: 13. The CDR3 bases are TGTGCCAGCAGCCCCTATAGAGGCAGGGGGTCTTACAATGAGCAGTTCTTC. Translation gives CASSPYRGRGSYNEQFF.

To note about this clone: An end of the junction differs from the germline gene, which may be a read error. J is TRBJ1-4 and V is TRBV4-1; D uncertain. The germline CDR1 and CDR2 sequences are MGHRA and YSYEKL. The CDR3 runs 16 residues. CDR3 coding DNA: TGCGCCAGCGGCCAAGAGAGCGGAAGGGATAATGAAAAACTGTTTTTT. This gives the protein CASGQESGRDNEKLFF.

The chain has TRBV9 and TRBJ2-4; 9 bases are shared with TRBD1. The V segment lost 4 bases and the J segment 8 bases; nucleotides outside the gene matches: 7. CDR3 size: 14 residues. The V gene's germline CDR1 is SGDLS and CDR2 YYNGEE. The CDR3 region is CASSPGTGKDIQYF. The CDR3 bases are TGTGCCAGCAGCCCCGGGACAGGGAAGGACATTCAGTACTTC.

This clone showed up just a few times. The CDR3 protein is CASSLDGGSQPQHF. CDR3 sequence (DNA): TGTGCCAGCAGCTTGGATGGGGGCAGTCAGCCCCAGCATTTT. The chain combines TRBV11-2 with TRBJ1-5, with D tentatively TRBD1 (6 bases). CDR1 and CDR2 from the germline V gene are SGHAT and FQNNGV. There are 14 residues in the CDR3. V lost 3 bases and J 6 bases, leaving 12 bases between the germline ends.

The chain joins TRBV4-1 to TRBJ2-1; TRBD1 is a possible D gene (6 bases). The CDR3 covers 16 residues. V lost 3 bases, J lost 4 bases, and 16 bases lay in between. Germline CDR1 is MGHRA and CDR2 is YSYEKL. For the CDR3, the DNA is TGCGCCAGCAGCCATGGGGGCGGTAGGGATTACAATGAGCAGTTCTTC. It yields the protein CASSHGGGRDYNEQFF.

The rearrangement joins TRBV7-2 to TRBJ2-2; D might be TRBD1 (5 bases). Looked up from germline, CDR1 is SGHTA and CDR2 is FQGNSA. V was cut by 6 bases and J by 5 bases, with 16 bases left in between. This CDR3 comprises 15 residues. The CDR3 coding sequence is TGTGCCAGCAGGGGGCTAGGGGTCGGTACCGGGGAGCTGTTTTTT. As protein: CASRGLGVGTGELFF.

The sample holds one count of this clone. This chain links TRBV6-6 with TRBJ1-6, with 9 nucleotides matching TRBD1. Trimming cost V 4 bases and J 9 bases; bases outside gene matches: 10. The CDR3 runs 16 residues. From germline, CDR1 is MNHNY and CDR2 SVGAGI (reference sequence). CDR3 loop: CASSFPGQGRGSPLHF. The CDR3 DNA sequence: TGTGCCAGCAGTTTCCCGGGACAGGGAAGAGGTTCACCCCTCCACTTT.